This TCR delta chain appears in the sequencing data of a study of gamma-delta T cells after stem cell transplantation. TCRdb reprocessed the RT-PCR reads through CATT. Found here are about 11,000 delta-chain clones, under 45% of them singletons; the top ten hold 2.8%. The V gene's germline CDR1 is GEAIGNYY and CDR2 EKD. The CDR3 runs to 18 residues. J gave up 0 bases and V 0 bases, and 10 bases lay outside the gene matches. This clone rates as medium-sized (0.01 to 0.1%). The sample has other DNA sequences that encode this CDR3 too. The source material was gamma-delta T cells. The receptor was derived from a human donor. It is not recorded whose cells these are; they may come from a transplant donor. This chain joins TRDV2 and TRDJ1; 9 bases are shared with TRDD3. The CDR3 nucleotides read TGTGCCTGTGACACCCCACTGGGGGACAAACCGTACACCGATAAACTCATCTTT. Its translation: CACDTPLGDKPYTDKLIF.